What follows are 12 T cell receptor beta chains derived from one specimen sequenced in a study of CD8+CD57+ T cells in acquired aplastic anemia (dated by TCRdb to the late 2010s). Sequencing was carried out with an Illumina HiSeq 2000. Profiling of TCR beta VDJ combinations and CDR3 sequences used genomic DNA as the template. TCRdb took the public reads, trimmed them with fastp at Q25, ran MiXCR for clone calling and kept in-frame beta chains. Rows merge per CDR3 protein into single entries with the most common DNA and genes. The sample table lists about 210,000 distinct CDR3 sequences, over 60% of them with a count of one. Over 25% of the sample is held by the ten biggest clonotypes. The sequencing input was sorted CD4+, CD8+, or CD8+CD57+ T cells (not recorded which) from PBMCs. These receptors came from a human donor in good health.

About this clonotype itself: This may stem from a read error, because a much larger clone lies one nucleotide away. It is likely a read error, because the conserved phenylalanine at the end of the CDR3 is missing. V and J are TRBV5-4 and TRBJ1-1, with D perhaps matching TRBD1 (5 bases). Germline lookup yields CDR1 SGHNT and CDR2 YYREEE (reference sequence). V was cut by 4 bases and J by 8 bases, with 15 bases left in between. The CDR3 has 13 amino acids. The CDR3, as DNA: TGTGCCAGCAGCGGGAAGGACAACGCCGAAGCTTTCATT. Protein sequence: CASSGKDNAEAFI.

This clonotype was picked up many times. The chain links TRBV7-9 to TRBJ1-2; no firm D call. Germline CDR1 is SEHNR and CDR2 is FQNEAQ (reference sequence). This CDR3 region has 14 residues. With 5 bases removed from V and 4 bases from J, the gap between germline ends came to 14 bases. The CDR3 sequence is CASSPNVGSYGYTF. CDR3 nucleotides: TGTGCCAGCAGCCCGAATGTGGGTTCCTATGGCTACACCTTC.

On this clonotype: An end of the junction does not agree with germline; a read error may underlie this. The CDR3 loop is CASSDVPYVQYF. In DNA form, the CDR3 reads TGTGCCAGCAGCGACGTGCCCTACGTGCAGTACTTC. The chain employs TRBV2 and TRBJ2-7; D is undetermined. The CDR3 consists of 12 residues. Germline CDR1 SNHLY, CDR2 FYNNEI.

The V gene is TRBV5-4, the J gene TRBJ2-7; D not certain. The CDR3 totals 13 residues. Germline loops: CDR1 SGHNT, CDR2 YYREEE (reference sequence). V shed 7 bases and J shed 0 bases, with 11 bases lying between them. The CDR3 nucleotides read TGTGCCAGCGGAGAGCCAAGCTCCTACGAGCAGTACTTC. Protein product: CASGEPSSYEQYF.

The table lists this clonotype with many counts. The V gene is TRBV10-3, the J gene TRBJ2-1; D perhaps matches TRBD1 (6 bases). This CDR3 has 14 residues. CDR1 ENHRY and CDR2 SYGVKD come from the germline V gene. V was clipped by 2 bases and J by 7 bases, with 12 bases between them. The CDR3 here is CAISEPQGENEQFF. In DNA, the CDR3 is TGTGCCATCAGTGAGCCACAGGGTGAGAATGAGCAGTTCTTC.

The chain links TRBV4-1 to TRBJ2-5; a weak D match, TRBD1 (7 bases). Between the trimmed V and J ends, which lost 1 base and 5 bases, there was a span of 14 bases. CDR3 size: 15 residues. CDR1 is MGHRA, CDR2 YSYEKL, per germline. The CDR3: CASSQASRGDETQYF. The CDR3 DNA follows: TGCGCCAGCAGCCAAGCGAGCAGGGGGGACGAGACCCAGTACTTC.

The chain recombines TRBV19 with TRBJ1-1, with 8 bases that match TRBD1. The CDR3 spans 13 residues. CDR1 and CDR2 (germline): LNHDA, SQIVND (reference sequence). The J segment lost 8 bases and the V segment lost 6 bases, leaving 8 bases of the junction unmatched. This CDR3 reads CASSRGQGREAFF. In nucleotides, the CDR3 is TGTGCCAGTAGCCGTGGACAGGGTCGGGAAGCTTTCTTT.

The gene calls are TRBV7-2 and TRBJ2-7, with D possibly being TRBD1 (6 bases). The CDR3 loop spans 14 amino acids. The V end was cut by 4 bases, the J end by 0 bases, with 10 bases between. Germline V gene sequence: CDR1 SGHTA, CDR2 FQGNSA. CDR3: CASSWTALSYEQYF. CDR3 DNA: TGTGCCAGCAGCTGGACAGCCCTCTCCTACGAGCAGTACTTC.

The chain employs TRBV20-1 and TRBJ1-5; 9 nucleotides agree with TRBD1. The CDR3 is made up of 15 amino acids. Unmatched junction bases numbered 10, after V lost 3 bases and J lost 7 bases. Germline V gene sequence: CDR1 DFQATT, CDR2 SNEGSKA (reference sequence). The CDR3 is CSARKTGGLGQPQHF. The CDR3 DNA sequence: TGCAGTGCTAGGAAAACAGGGGGCCTTGGGCAGCCCCAGCATTTT.

The sample holds many counts of this clonotype. V is TRBV9 and J is TRBJ2-7, with 8 bases fitting TRBD2. Germline V gene lookup returns CDR1 SGDLS and CDR2 YYNGEE. The trim removed 4 bases at V and 2 bases at J, leaving 5 bases unmatched. The CDR3 totals 14 residues. For the CDR3, the DNA is TGTGCCAGCAGCCCTCAGGGACTAGCCTACGAGCAGTACTTC. Translation: CASSPQGLAYEQYF.

A word on this clonotype: At one end the junction does not follow the germline gene, possibly because of a read error. The chain uses TRBV7-9 and TRBJ1-5; no definite D call. Germline V gives CDR1 SEHNR, CDR2 FQNEAQ (reference sequence). This CDR3 comprises 17 residues. The CDR3 is CASSLEAGSKRHQPQHF. DNA for the CDR3: TGCGCCAGCAGCTTGGAGGCCGGGTCGAAAAGGCATCAGCCCCAGCATTTT.

The chain joins TRBV2 to TRBJ2-7; D is possibly TRBD2 (6 bases). The CDR3 length is 13 residues. V lost 7 bases and J lost 4, with 14 bases in between. CDR1 and CDR2 from the germline V gene are SNHLY and FYNNEI. DNA for the CDR3: TGTGCCAGCACAGTCGGGCGGGGATACGAGCAGTACTTC. Protein product: CASTVGRGYEQYF.